This T cell receptor (beta chain) was identified during a study of identical twins' blood T cells. Study-level information: About six alpha and about 6 beta libraries together yielded 45 million or so reads.

The CDR3 contains 14 residues. V was shortened by 3 bases and J by 2 bases, with 10 bases between the two germline ends. In germline, CDR1 is DFQATT, CDR2 SNEGSKA (reference sequence). Each CDR3 protein gets one entry after TCRdb re-called the 5' RACE reads with MiXCR. Among fewer than 450,000 distinct CDR3 sequences listed, about 28% were seen once. Six healthy women, forming three identical twin pairs, donated samples. This clonotype showed up just a few times. Sequenced material: PBMCs. This chain joins TRBV20-1 and TRBJ2-2; D unclear. The receptor comes from a woman aged 18 to 50 in good health. The CDR3 nucleotides are TGCAGTGCTAGTCCAAGTGCCAACACCGGGGAGCTGTTTTTT. Encoded protein: CSASPSANTGELFF.